Below are 16 T cell receptor beta chains sequenced from a single sample in a study of shared clonotypes between healthy human individuals. Method: immunoSEQ multiplex PCR; TCRdb's copy keeps in-frame clones and lacks some. The sample carries about 1.4 million clones, around 97% recorded once. The specimen sequenced was naive CD4+ T cells sorted from blood. The subset denotes: CD45RA+ positively selected. These receptors all stem from a man aged 25 to 40 in good health.

This clone was recorded once. The genes are TRBV7-9 and TRBJ2-5, with D tentatively TRBD1 (5 bases). Germline CDR1 SEHNR, CDR2 FQNEAQ (reference sequence). This CDR3 has 14 residues. V lost 2 bases, J lost 2 bases, and 9 bases lay in between. CDR3 coding DNA: TGTGCCAGCAGCTTAAACACAGGTCAAGAGACCCAGTACTTC. Its translation: CASSLNTGQETQYF.

CDR3 DNA: TGTGCCAGCAGTTCTGCCGGGACAGGGTACTACGAGCAGTACTTC. Encoded protein: CASSSAGTGYYEQYF. The chain carries TRBV27 and TRBJ2-7, with 9 bases lining up with TRBD1. The germline gives CDR1 MNHEY, CDR2 SMNVEV (reference sequence). V trimming: 4 bases; J trimming: 3 bases; junction bases outside the gene matches: 7. The CDR3 runs 15 residues.

The chain joins TRBV13 to TRBJ1-2, with TRBD1 matching 7 bases. The CDR3 sequence is 17 residues long. CDR1 PRHDT and CDR2 FYEKMQ come from the germline V gene (reference sequence). The V gene end was trimmed by 5 bases and the J gene end by 2 bases; junction bases not matched to a gene: 14. CDR3: CASSRDSISFKNYGYTF. DNA of the CDR3: TGTGCCAGCAGCCGGGACAGCATCTCTTTCAAGAACTATGGCTACACCTTC.

The rearrangement uses TRBV28 and TRBJ1-5, with a possible D match to TRBD1 (5 bases). The CDR3 covers 16 residues. The germline V and J ends were trimmed by 4 bases and 5 bases, with 18 bases remaining between them. CDR1 and CDR2 from the germline V gene are MDHEN and SYDVKM. The CDR3 DNA sequence: TGTGCCAGCAGTTCCCCGACCTGGCAGGGCTATCAGCCCCAGCATTTT. As protein: CASSSPTWQGYQPQHF.

The CDR3 loop is CASTIEPGLRTSLYF. CDR3 sequence (DNA): TGCGCCAGCACGATAGAGCCGGGACTTCGAACATCTCTGTACTTC. The chain has TRBV5-1 and TRBJ2-7, with a possible D match to TRBD2 (6 bases). CDR3 size: 15 residues. Germline lookup yields CDR1 SGHRS and CDR2 YFSETQ. The germline V and J ends were trimmed by 6 bases and 12 bases, with 28 bases remaining between them.

J is TRBJ1-4 and V is TRBV7-9, with D perhaps matching TRBD1 (6 bases). V lost 3 bases and J 13 bases, leaving 15 bases between the germline ends. The CDR3 has 13 residues. Germline CDR1 SEHNR, CDR2 FQNEAQ (reference sequence). DNA for the CDR3: TGTGCCAGCAGCTTTCTGTCAGGGGATGGACTGTTTTTT. It encodes CASSFLSGDGLFF.

Note on this clone: Different DNA sequences within this sample yield the same CDR3. The gene calls are TRBV28 and TRBJ2-7; TRBD1 agrees at 9 bases. Germline CDR1 MDHEN, CDR2 SYDVKM. The V gene end was trimmed by 6 bases and the J gene end by 1 base; junction bases not matched to a gene: 4. The CDR3 consists of 14 residues. This chain's CDR3 is CASRTTGGSYEQYF. The CDR3 region has the DNA TGTGCCAGCAGGACGACAGGGGGGTCCTACGAGCAGTACTTC.

This sequence joins TRBV19 and TRBJ2-5; D may be TRBD2 (5 bases). Germline V gene data show CDR1 as LNHDA and CDR2 as SQIVND (reference sequence). CDR3 length: 14 residues. Trimming stripped 3 bases from V and 4 bases from J, with 12 bases between. The CDR3 DNA is TGTGCCAGTAGTATGCGGGTGGGTCGAGAGACCCAGTACTTC. Protein product: CASSMRVGRETQYF.

V is TRBV7-6 and J is TRBJ2-2; TRBD2 aligns across 9 bases. Trimming took 5 bases from V and 4 from J; bases not matched to a gene: 11. The germline V gene encodes CDR1 SGHVS and CDR2 FNYEAQ. The CDR3 is made up of 17 amino acids. CDR3 in DNA: TGTGCCAGCAGCCCGGATAGCGGGAGAATTGGCACCGGGGAGCTGTTTTTT. Its protein is CASSPDSGRIGTGELFF.

The chain links TRBV11-2 to TRBJ2-1; TRBD2 aligns across 7 bases. The V gene end was trimmed by 7 bases and the J gene end by 7 bases; junction bases not matched to a gene: 16. The CDR3 runs to 16 residues. Germline V gene sequence: CDR1 SGHAT, CDR2 FQNNGV. CDR3 sequence reads: CASKKSLAARSNEQFF. In DNA form, the CDR3 reads TGTGCCAGCAAGAAGTCGCTAGCGGCCAGATCGAATGAGCAGTTCTTC.

The chain joins TRBV10-2 to TRBJ2-3; no reliable D call. CDR3 length: 16 amino acids. The germline V gene encodes CDR1 WSHSY and CDR2 SAAADI. V was trimmed by 2 bases and J by 5 bases, leaving 17 bases between them. The chain's CDR3 is CASSEGLVGSRDTQYF. The CDR3 DNA is TGCGCCAGCAGTGAGGGCCTAGTGGGTAGTCGAGATACGCAGTATTTT.

This chain links TRBV4-1 with TRBJ1-2, with D possibly being TRBD1 (5 bases). Germline CDR1 is MGHRA and CDR2 is YSYEKL. Trimming removed 4 bases from V and 7 bases from J, with 13 bases in between. The CDR3 loop spans 13 amino acids. CDR3 sequence reads: CASSRLPGPGYTF. The CDR3 DNA follows: TGCGCCAGCAGCCGACTACCGGGGCCTGGCTACACCTTC.

The V and J genes are TRBV27 and TRBJ2-1; 10 bases line up with TRBD2. The V gene's germline CDR1 is MNHEY and CDR2 SMNVEV (reference sequence). The CDR3 is made up of 15 amino acids. V was clipped by 7 bases and J by 4 bases; unmatched bases: 7. The CDR3 is CASTLLAGAYNEQFF. The CDR3 coding sequence is TGTGCCAGCACCCTCCTAGCGGGGGCGTACAATGAGCAGTTCTTC.

The chain joins TRBV7-2 to TRBJ1-1, with TRBD1 as a possible D gene (6 bases). The germline CDR1 and CDR2 sequences are SGHTA and FQGNSA. CDR3 length: 17 residues. Trimming took 3 bases from V and 1 from J, leaving 18 bases between them. The CDR3 coding sequence is TGTGCCAGCAGCTTTAGTTTTAGGGGGGCAACGAACACTGAAGCTTTCTTT. This gives the protein CASSFSFRGATNTEAFF. Full variable domain (remainder filled in from reference TRBV7-2 and TRBJ1-1): GAGVSQSPSNKVTEKGKDVELRCDPISGHTALYWYRQSLGQGLEFLIYFQGNSAPDKSGLPSDRFSAERTGGSVSTLTIQRTQQEDSAVYLCASSFSFRGATNTEAFFGQGTRLTVV.

The chain links TRBV5-1 to TRBJ2-7; 7 bases agree with TRBD2. The junction had 22 bases not matched to a gene; V was cut back by 4 bases and J by 6 bases. The length of the CDR3 is 18 residues. Germline CDR1 and CDR2: SGHRS and YFSETQ. The CDR3 nucleotides read TGCGCCAGCAGCCTAGGACTCGGCGGGAGAACACTTTACTCCGAGCAGTACTTC. It is translated as CASSLGLGGRTLYSEQYF.

With respect to this clone: Distinct nucleotide sequences in the sample also encode this CDR3. This chain joins TRBV14 and TRBJ1-2; no clear D. Looked up from germline, CDR1 is SGHDN and CDR2 is FVKESK. V lost 0 bases to trimming and J lost 2 bases, with 4 bases between them. This CDR3 is 13 amino acids long. The CDR3 DNA sequence: TGTGCCAGCAGCCAAGACAGAAACTATGGCTACACCTTC. It is translated as CASSQDRNYGYTF.